These T cell receptor beta chains were read from a single sample in a study of blood T cell repertoires in COVID-19. Generated by immunoSEQ multiplex PCR, the TCRdb table keeps only in-frame clones and is missing some. The top ten hold roughly 3.2% of the sample, which has more than 400,000 clones, approximately 83% seen once. The specimen sequenced was peripheral blood. The source is a human donor in a cohort sampled during active COVID-19. Each CDR3 is given with its conserved first and last residue.

V	J	CDR3
TRBV29-1	TRBJ2-7	CSVQGSWYEQYF
TRBV4-3	TRBJ2-5	CASSVQGAETQYF
TRBV19	TRBJ1-3	CASSILARLVPSGNTIYF
TRBV24-1	TRBJ2-1	CATSDLLGLAGQMLFF
TRBV11-2	TRBJ2-1	CASSLSAGGFNEQFF
TRBV18	TRBJ2-3	CASSLKDRLFHITSTDTQYF
TRBV5-6	TRBJ1-5	CASSFRDRGYSNQPQHF
TRBV6-1	TRBJ1-2	CASSEDRVRGYTF
TRBV29-1	TRBJ2-2	CSVGEGGDTGELFF
TRBV10-3	TRBJ1-6	CAISVERYNSPLHF
TRBV7-2	TRBJ2-2	CASSLWGVIDTGELFF
TRBV6-6	TRBJ2-1	CASSYGTWDEQFF
TRBV3-1/TRBV3-2	TRBJ1-1	CASSPQTGNTEAFF
TRBV19	TRBJ2-1	CASSSRTSGTVTYNEQFF
TRBV19	NA	CASSPQDRVPQPQYF
TRBV7-9	TRBJ2-1	CASSTRLASYNEQFF
TRBV7-8	TRBJ1-2	CASSLRQDDRYGYTF
TRBV14	TRBJ1-1	CASSSQINTEAFF
TRBV30	TRBJ2-7	CAWSVRSETSVKKYF
TRBV9	TRBJ2-1	CASSGSTRPPWGSYNEQFF
TRBV5-8	TRBJ2-5	CASSNRDRQETQYF
TRBV2	TRBJ1-1	CASRYLTGNTEAFF
TRBV3-1/TRBV3-2	TRBJ2-7	CASSQRGYYEQYF
TRBV6-5	TRBJ2-7	CASSYTSGRAAYEQYF
TRBV5-1	TRBJ1-2	CASSPDRARGYTF
TRBV7-2	TRBJ2-1	CASSPWAPSGRREQFF
TRBV7-2	TRBJ1-4	CASSLDGVGKLFF
TRBV6-5	TRBJ1-6	CASNHGLFNSPLHF
TRBV7-3	TRBJ2-1	CASSLAGDMSPYTQQFF
TRBV5-1	TRBJ2-5	CASSLAGSGGGETQYF
TRBV24-1	TRBJ2-5	CATSDPRTGGVTQYF
TRBV4-1	TRBJ2-7	CASSQGTSGGDLTYEQYF
TRBV30	TRBJ1-2	CAWASTPREVGGYTF
TRBV15	TRBJ1-5	CATVEGGQGSGQPQHF
TRBV11-1	TRBJ2-2	CASSYRLSTGELFF
TRBV25-1	TRBJ1-2	CASSRATDTYGYTF
TRBV29-1	TRBJ1-2	CSVEVRPQVGGYTF
TRBV5-6	TRBJ2-3	CASSVALAGAYTDTQYF
TRBV18	TRBJ2-1	CASSLNAGLAAFNEQFF
TRBV30	TRBJ1-5	CAWSVTAYNQPQHF
TRBV10-3	TRBJ2-3	CAISEGLDSTDTQYF
TRBV7-9	TRBJ2-2	CASSLDLAGGPGELFF
TRBV7-9	TRBJ1-6	CASSLLNGSPLHF
TRBV10-2	TRBJ1-5	CASSESDRVNQPQHF
TRBV9	TRBJ2-3	CASSVGASTGSTDTQYF
TRBV5-5	TRBJ2-7	CASSLGTSREQYF
TRBV28	TRBJ2-2	CASKGGRLNTGELFF
TRBV11-1	TRBJ2-2	CASSSREAGELFF
TRBV6-5	TRBJ2-7	CASSYSKENEQYF
TRBV27	TRBJ2-7	CASRYQTSGSYEQYF
TRBV5-1	TRBJ2-3	CASSLQGEPHTDTQYF
TRBV30	TRBJ1-5	CAWSGTLRNQPQHF
TRBV6-2/TRBV6-3	TRBJ1-5	CASSYGAGTRPQHF